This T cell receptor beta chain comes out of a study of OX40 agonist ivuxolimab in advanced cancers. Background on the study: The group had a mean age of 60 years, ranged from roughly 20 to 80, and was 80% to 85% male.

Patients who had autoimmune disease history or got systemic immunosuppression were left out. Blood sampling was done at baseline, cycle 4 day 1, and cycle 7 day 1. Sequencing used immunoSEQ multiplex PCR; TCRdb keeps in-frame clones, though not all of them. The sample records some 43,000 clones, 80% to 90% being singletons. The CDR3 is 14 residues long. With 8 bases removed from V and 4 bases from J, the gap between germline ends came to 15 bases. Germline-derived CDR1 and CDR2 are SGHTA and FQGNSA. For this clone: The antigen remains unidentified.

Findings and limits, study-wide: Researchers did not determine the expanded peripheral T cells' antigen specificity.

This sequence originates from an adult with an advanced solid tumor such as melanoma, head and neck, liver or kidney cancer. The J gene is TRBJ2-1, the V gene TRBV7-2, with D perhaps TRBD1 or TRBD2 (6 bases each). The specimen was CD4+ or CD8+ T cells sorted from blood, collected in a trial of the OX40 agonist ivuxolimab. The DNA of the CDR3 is TGTGCCAGCGTAAAGGGGGGCTGGTACAATGAGCAGTTCTTC. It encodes CASVKGGWYNEQFF.